This T cell receptor beta chain was recovered during a study of control samples from healthy donors and cancer patients. TCRdb keeps only in-frame clones here, not all; method: immunoSEQ multiplex PCR. Of about 41,000 clones listed, around 94% were seen once; the top ten hold roughly 25%. The receptor's source is a man aged 60 to 75 in good health. The sequencing sample was made of blood.

CDR3 nucleotide sequence: TGTGCCAGCAGTTATACCCGGGGACACACTGAAGCTTTCTTT. Translating gives CASSYTRGHTEAFF. The chain links TRBV27 to TRBJ1-1, with D maybe TRBD1 (5 bases). The CDR3 sequence is 14 residues long. V shed 4 bases and J shed 3 bases, with 12 bases lying between them. CDR1 and CDR2 (germline): MNHEY, SMNVEV (reference sequence).